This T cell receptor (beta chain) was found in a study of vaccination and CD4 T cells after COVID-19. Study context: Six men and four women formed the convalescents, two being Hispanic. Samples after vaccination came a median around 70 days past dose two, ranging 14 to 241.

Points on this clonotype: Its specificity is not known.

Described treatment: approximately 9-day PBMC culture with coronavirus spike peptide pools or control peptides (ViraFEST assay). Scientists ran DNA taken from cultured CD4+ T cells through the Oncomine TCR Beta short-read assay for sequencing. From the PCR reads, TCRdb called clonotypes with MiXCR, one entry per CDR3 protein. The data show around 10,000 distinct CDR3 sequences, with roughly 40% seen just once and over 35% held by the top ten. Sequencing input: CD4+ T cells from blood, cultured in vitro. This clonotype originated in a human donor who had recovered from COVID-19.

The CDR3 nucleotides read TGTGCCAGCAGTGAACCATTCGGACTAGCGGGGGGGCCGTTCACAGATACGCAGTATTTT. Translating it yields CASSEPFGLAGGPFTDTQYF. The chain joins TRBV6-1 to TRBJ2-3; 15 bases match TRBD2. This CDR3 has 20 amino acids. CDR1 MNHNS and CDR2 SASEGT come from the germline V gene. Unmatched junction bases numbered 11, after V lost 2 bases and J lost 2 bases.